One sample yielded the 28 T cell receptor beta chains listed below, sequenced in a study of cytomegalovirus exposure and HLA in healthy donors. The PCR used 60 Vbeta and 13 Jbeta primers. Method: immunoSEQ multiplex PCR; TCRdb's copy keeps in-frame clones and lacks some. This sample has 100,000 or so clones; roughly three quarters occur once, and the top ten carry 1% to 1.5%. Source material: PBMCs. These receptors all stem from a man in his forties in good health and CMV-seronegative.

This rearrangement joins TRBV18 to TRBJ2-7; a possible D gene is TRBD1 (5 bases). Germline lookup yields CDR1 KGHSH and CDR2 LQKENI. Trimming left V 0 bases short and J 3 bases short, with 12 bases between. This CDR3 has 15 residues. The CDR3 spells CASSPPAQGYYEQYF. CDR3 in DNA: TGTGCCAGCTCACCACCGGCCCAGGGCTACTACGAGCAGTACTTC.

The V and J genes are TRBV11-3 and TRBJ2-2; the match to TRBD1 covers 11 bases. The CDR3 sequence is 15 residues long. Germline V gene data show CDR1 as SGHNT and CDR2 as YENEEA. Unmatched junction bases numbered 2, after V lost 5 bases and J lost 3 bases. In DNA form, the CDR3 reads TGTGCCAGCAGCCAGGGACAGGGGGACACCGGGGAGCTGTTTTTT. It yields the protein CASSQGQGDTGELFF.

This sequence joins TRBV6-5 and TRBJ1-6; D might be TRBD1 (5 bases). The CDR3 totals 13 residues. The ends were cut back, 7 bases at V and 7 bases at J, with 11 bases in the middle. CDR1 MNHEY and CDR2 SVGAGI come from the germline V gene. The CDR3 is CASKGGANSPLHF. As DNA, the CDR3 is TGTGCCAGCAAGGGAGGGGCCAATTCACCCCTCCACTTT.

This clone occurred a few times. The rearrangement joins TRBV5-1 to TRBJ2-1; a weak D match, TRBD1 (6 bases). In germline, CDR1 is SGHRS, CDR2 YFSETQ. The CDR3 consists of 16 residues. V lost 4 bases and J lost 0, with 14 bases in between. The CDR3 region has the DNA TGCGCCAGCAGCCCGAGACAGGATAACTCCTACAATGAGCAGTTCTTC. Amino acids: CASSPRQDNSYNEQFF. Using reference TRBV5-1 and TRBJ2-1 for the parts outside the CDR3, the full variable domain is KAGVTQTPRYLIKTRGQQVTLSCSPISGHRSVSWYQQTPGQGLQFLFEYFSETQRNKGNFPGRFSGRQFSNSRSEMNVSTLELGDSALYLCASSPRQDNSYNEQFFGPGTRLTVL.

The V gene is TRBV18, the J gene TRBJ1-6; TRBD1 agrees at 7 bases. The J segment lost 3 bases and the V segment lost 5 bases, leaving 1 base of the junction unmatched. Germline V gene data show CDR1 as KGHSH and CDR2 as LQKENI. The CDR3 is 14 residues long. Here the CDR3 DNA reads TGTGCCAGCTCAAGGGACAGCTATAATTCACCCCTCCACTTT. This codes for CASSRDSYNSPLHF.

This chain joins TRBV5-1 and TRBJ2-5, with TRBD2 matching over 7 bases. Germline CDR1 SGHRS, CDR2 YFSETQ. This CDR3 spans 14 amino acids. V dropped 5 bases and J dropped 4; count of bases not matched to a gene: 8. CDR3: CASSFSGGGETQYF. CDR3 coding DNA: TGCGCCAGCAGTTTCAGTGGGGGGGGAGAGACCCAGTACTTC.

This clone was counted between two and nine times. The chain links TRBV28 to TRBJ1-5; no clear D. CDR1 is MDHEN, CDR2 SYDVKM, per germline. With 1 base removed from V and 4 bases from J, the gap between germline ends came to 14 bases. The CDR3 extends over 16 amino acids. In nucleotides, the CDR3 is TGTGCCAGCAGTTTATTGGTAGGTTCGGGTAATCAGCCCCAGCATTTT. Translation: CASSLLVGSGNQPQHF.

This CDR3 is CASRAEPATNEKLFF. The CDR3 bases are TGTGCCAGCAGGGCAGAACCTGCAACTAATGAAAAACTGTTTTTT. The V gene is TRBV27, the J gene TRBJ1-4; D remains unclear. The CDR3 runs 15 residues. Germline V gives CDR1 MNHEY, CDR2 SMNVEV (reference sequence). V was pared by 6 bases and J by 0 bases, with 11 bases between.

V gene TRBV5-4 combines with J gene TRBJ2-3; 13 nucleotides agree with TRBD2. The CDR3 has 17 amino acids. Trimming removed 4 bases from V and 2 bases from J; junction bases left unmatched: 7. The germline gives CDR1 SGHNT, CDR2 YYREEE (reference sequence). The CDR3 loop reads CASSQGLAGATTDTQYF. The CDR3 DNA reads as TGTGCCAGCAGCCAAGGACTAGCGGGGGCCACCACAGATACGCAGTATTTT.

This clone was counted once. In DNA form, the CDR3 reads TGTGCCATCAGGGGAGCCGGCGGGCGAGAGACCCAGTACTTC. Its protein product is CAIRGAGGRETQYF. This chain links TRBV10-3 with TRBJ2-5; D is possibly TRBD2 (5 bases). The CDR3 contains 14 residues. Germline loops: CDR1 ENHRY, CDR2 SYGVKD. V lost 6 bases, J lost 4 bases, and 15 bases lay in between.

The chain links TRBV6-1 to TRBJ1-3, with no clear D. This CDR3 spans 14 amino acids. CDR1 and CDR2 (germline): MNHNS, SASEGT. Trimming pared 3 bases from V and 0 bases from J, leaving 6 bases between. The CDR3 bases are TGTGCCAGCAGTGACTCGGGCTCTGGAAACACCATATATTTT. Encoded protein: CASSDSGSGNTIYF.

The chain joins TRBV19 to TRBJ2-7, with D possibly TRBD2 on 5 matching bases. Germline CDR1 is LNHDA and CDR2 is SQIVND (reference sequence). The CDR3 consists of 16 residues. V was pared by 2 bases and J by 5 bases, with 19 bases between. CDR3 residues: CASSIWRPQFGDEQYF. The CDR3, as DNA: TGTGCCAGTAGTATATGGAGACCCCAATTCGGGGACGAGCAGTACTTC.

CDR3 nucleotides: TGTGCCAGCAGTGGGACAGGGGTCTACAATGAGCAGTTCTTC. Its translation: CASSGTGVYNEQFF. The V gene is TRBV25-1, the J gene TRBJ2-1; 9 nucleotides line up with TRBD1. Germline loops: CDR1 MGHDK, CDR2 SYGVNS. The CDR3 sequence is 14 residues long. Germline trimming cut 4 bases from V and 3 bases from J; bases unmatched to any gene: 1.

This chain joins TRBV7-8 and TRBJ1-2; 8 bases align to TRBD1. Germline-derived CDR1 and CDR2 are SGHVS and FQNEAQ. This CDR3 spans 16 amino acids. The trim removed 5 bases at V and 2 bases at J, leaving 10 bases unmatched. CDR3 protein: CASSNYRTGQNYGYTF. As DNA, the CDR3 is TGTGCCAGCAGCAACTATCGGACAGGGCAGAACTATGGCTACACCTTC.

V usage is TRBV10-3 and J usage is TRBJ2-5; D is ambiguous. V was cut by 4 bases and J by 5 bases, with 8 bases left in between. This CDR3 is built from 12 residues. Germline V gene data show CDR1 as ENHRY and CDR2 as SYGVKD. The DNA for the CDR3 is TGTGCCATCAGTGGAGCCCGGGAGACCCAGTACTTC. This encodes CAISGARETQYF.

The V and J genes are TRBV7-9 and TRBJ1-5; a weak D match, TRBD1 (6 bases). Per the germline V gene, CDR1 is SEHNR and CDR2 is FQNEAQ (reference sequence). V lost 0 bases to trimming and J lost 4 bases, with 19 bases between them. The CDR3 is 18 residues long. CDR3 sequence (DNA): TGTGCCAGCAGCTTAGCGGAACCCCGGACAGCGACAAATCAGCCCCAGCATTTT. The encoded protein is CASSLAEPRTATNQPQHF.

For this clone: Sequence at one end of the junction differs from germline and may be a read error. CDR3 protein: CASTSPGTATVLTF. CDR3 DNA: TGTGCCAGCACCTCCCCCGGGACAGCCACCGTCCTGACTTTC. V and J are TRBV11-1 and TRBJ2-6; 7 nucleotides agree with TRBD1. CDR3 size: 14 residues. In germline, CDR1 is SGHAT, CDR2 FQDESV (reference sequence).

The chain is built from TRBV4-2 and TRBJ2-1; 7 bases map to TRBD2. J gave up 2 bases and V 0 bases, and 4 bases lay outside the gene matches. Germline CDR1 LGHNA, CDR2 YNFKEQ. The CDR3 is made up of 16 amino acids. CDR3 amino acids: CASSQEIAGTYNEQFF. CDR3 bases: TGTGCCAGCAGCCAAGAAATAGCGGGTACCTACAATGAGCAGTTCTTC.

This sequence joins TRBV11-3 and TRBJ1-2, with 9 nucleotides matching TRBD1. J lost 13 bases, V lost 5 bases, and 8 bases had no gene match. CDR1 SGHNT and CDR2 YENEEA come from the germline V gene. The CDR3 is 12 amino acids. The CDR3 reads CASSRGQGYGTF. The DNA of the CDR3 is TGTGCCAGCAGCCGGGGACAGGGTTATGGCACCTTC.

The V call is TRBV2, the J call TRBJ1-3, with TRBD1 as a possible D gene (6 bases). Trimming took off 8 bases at V and 1 base at J, with 18 bases between the two ends. Germline CDR1 and CDR2: SNHLY and FYNNEI. The length of the CDR3 is 16 residues. CDR3 in amino acids: CASFVGGLISGNTIYF. CDR3 DNA sequence: TGTGCCAGCTTCGTCGGGGGGCTCATTTCTGGAAACACCATATATTTT.

V gene TRBV10-2 combines with J gene TRBJ2-3, with a tentative D call TRBD1 (6 bases). The CDR3 length is 15 residues. Germline lookup yields CDR1 WSHSY and CDR2 SAAADI. Trimming removed 10 bases at V and 5 bases at J, with 22 bases between. The CDR3 loop reads CATIMGQQIRDTQYF. The CDR3, as DNA: TGCGCCACGATTATGGGACAACAAATAAGAGATACGCAGTATTTT.

V and J are TRBV20-1 and TRBJ2-7; D might be TRBD2 (5 bases). V was pared by 3 bases and J by 8 bases, with 11 bases between. The length of the CDR3 is 11 residues. Per germline, CDR1 DFQATT and CDR2 SNEGSKA (reference sequence). The CDR3 spells CSASGLAKQYF. The CDR3 DNA is TGCAGTGCTAGTGGACTGGCAAAGCAGTACTTC.

A remark on this clone: One junction end does not reproduce the germline sequence, and a read error may be involved. In the same sample, other DNA sequences code for this CDR3. This chain links TRBV2 with TRBJ1-5; TRBD1 might be the D (5 bases). This CDR3 has 14 amino acids. Germline CDR1 SNHLY, CDR2 FYNNEI. CDR3 DNA sequence: TGCGCCAGCATGCGAACAGGAGGCAATCAGCCCCAGCATTTT. Encoded protein: CASMRTGGNQPQHF.

The gene calls are TRBV5-6 and TRBJ2-7, with TRBD1 as a possible D gene (6 bases). Germline CDR1 and CDR2: SGHDT and YYEEEE. The CDR3 totals 14 residues. The V and J ends lost 2 bases and 4 bases respectively, with 13 bases between them. This CDR3 reads CASSLPGDEYEQYF. The CDR3 coding sequence is TGTGCCAGCAGCTTACCAGGGGACGAGTACGAGCAGTACTTC. Supplemented by reference TRBV5-6 and TRBJ2-7, the full variable domain reads DAGVTQSPTHLIKTRGQQVTLRCSPKSGHDTVSWYQQALGQGPQFIFQYYEEEERQRGNFPDRFSGHQFPNYSSELNVNALLLGDSALYLCASSLPGDEYEQYFGPGTRLTVT.

V gene TRBV7-9 combines with J gene TRBJ2-4; the D is unclear. This CDR3 has 16 amino acids. Germline V gene data show CDR1 as SEHNR and CDR2 as FQNEAQ (reference sequence). Trimming shortened V by 0 bases and J by 0 bases, and 9 bases separated the two germline ends. In DNA, the CDR3 is TGTGCCAGCAGCTTAGCGGTCGACTTAGCCAAAAACATTCAGTACTTC. Translation gives CASSLAVDLAKNIQYF.

This clone was counted at least ten times. This chain connects TRBV11-3 to TRBJ1-1; possibly TRBD1 for D (6 bases). The length of the CDR3 is 13 residues. Trimming removed 5 bases at V and 2 bases at J, with 9 bases between. CDR1 and CDR2 from the germline V gene are SGHNT and YENEEA. The CDR3 DNA is TGTGCCAGCAGCCGGACAGACAACACTGAAGCTTTCTTT. Residues: CASSRTDNTEAFF.

The V and J genes are TRBV2 and TRBJ1-2; no reliable D call. V shed 3 bases and J shed 1 base, with 6 bases lying between them. Germline V gives CDR1 SNHLY, CDR2 FYNNEI. The CDR3 is made up of 13 amino acids. CDR3 sequence (DNA): TGTGCCAGCAGTGACGCAGTTAACTATGGCTACACCTTC. Translation gives CASSDAVNYGYTF. Using reference TRBV2 and TRBJ1-2 for the parts outside the CDR3, the full variable domain is EPEVTQTPSHQVTQMGQEVILRCVPISNHLYFYWYRQILGQKVEFLVSFYNNEISEKSEIFDDQFSVERPDGSNFTLKIRSTKLEDSAMYFCASSDAVNYGYTFGSGTRLTVV.

V and J are TRBV29-1 and TRBJ1-1, with 12 bases that match TRBD1. Germline lookup yields CDR1 SQVTM and CDR2 ANQGSEA. With 3 bases clipped from V and 4 bases from J, the junction kept 6 bases outside the gene matches. The CDR3 runs to 15 residues. The CDR3 here is CSVDPGQGASTEAFF. As DNA, the CDR3 is TGCAGCGTTGACCCGGGACAGGGGGCGAGCACTGAAGCTTTCTTT. Based on the CDR3 plus reference TRBV29-1 and TRBJ1-1, the full variable domain is SAVISQKPSRDICQRGTSLTIQCQVDSQVTMMFWYRQQPGQSLTLIATANQGSEATYESGFVIDKFPISRPNLTFSTLTVSNMSPEDSSIYLCSVDPGQGASTEAFFGQGTRLTVV.